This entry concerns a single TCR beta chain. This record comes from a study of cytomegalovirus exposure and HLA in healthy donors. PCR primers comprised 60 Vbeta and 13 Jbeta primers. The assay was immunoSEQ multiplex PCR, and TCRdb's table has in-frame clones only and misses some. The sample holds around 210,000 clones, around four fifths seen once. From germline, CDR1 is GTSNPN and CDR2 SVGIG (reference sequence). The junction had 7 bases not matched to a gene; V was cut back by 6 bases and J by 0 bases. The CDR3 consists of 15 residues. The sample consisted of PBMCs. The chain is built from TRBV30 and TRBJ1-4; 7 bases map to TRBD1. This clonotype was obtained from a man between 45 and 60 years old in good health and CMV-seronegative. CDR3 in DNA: TGTGCCTGTCCCAGGGGGGCTTCAACTAATGAAAAACTGTTTTTT. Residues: CACPRGASTNEKLFF.